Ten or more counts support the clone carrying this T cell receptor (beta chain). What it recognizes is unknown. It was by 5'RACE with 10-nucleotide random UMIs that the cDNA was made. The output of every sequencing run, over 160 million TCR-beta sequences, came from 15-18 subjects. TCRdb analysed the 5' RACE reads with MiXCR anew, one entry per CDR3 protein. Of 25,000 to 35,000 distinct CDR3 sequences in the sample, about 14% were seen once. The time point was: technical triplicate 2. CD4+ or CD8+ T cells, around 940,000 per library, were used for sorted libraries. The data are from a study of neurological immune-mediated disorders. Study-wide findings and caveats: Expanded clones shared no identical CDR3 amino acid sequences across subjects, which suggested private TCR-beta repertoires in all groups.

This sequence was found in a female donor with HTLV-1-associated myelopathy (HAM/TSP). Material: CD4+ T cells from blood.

The CDR3 loop is CASSRDNSPTGELFF. The DNA for the CDR3 is TGTGCCAGCAGTCGGGACAATAGCCCAACCGGGGAGCTGTTTTTT. V is TRBV6-2 or TRBV6-3 and J is TRBJ2-2; D possibly corresponds to TRBD1 (6 bases). Trimming removed 5 bases at V and 5 bases at J, with 15 bases between. Per the germline V gene, CDR1 is MNHEY and CDR2 is SVGEGT. CDR3 length equals 15 residues.